This passage covers 14 T cell receptor beta chains from one sample sequenced in a study of blood T cell repertoires in COVID-19. Profiling relied on immunoSEQ multiplex PCR, and the TCRdb table lists in-frame clones only, not all of them. This sample yields 95,000 to 150,000 clones, of which about 94% are seen a single time; roughly 2.1% belongs to the top ten. The specimen sequenced was peripheral blood. The receptors originated from a man in his fifties or sixties with COVID-19, enrolled during active disease.

This clone was observed a handful of times. The chain has TRBV3-1 (or the pseudogene TRBV3-2) and TRBJ2-2; D is unclear. In germline, CDR1 is LGHDT, CDR2 YNNKEL (reference sequence). The V and J ends lost 4 bases and 4 bases respectively, with 10 bases between them. The CDR3 runs to 14 residues. The CDR3 region is CASSPQQITGELFF. The CDR3 region has the DNA TGTGCCAGCAGCCCCCAACAGATCACCGGGGAGCTGTTTTTT.

This rearrangement joins TRBV19 to TRBJ2-5, with D tentatively TRBD2 (6 bases). V lost 5 bases, J lost 3 bases, and 13 bases lay in between. Germline V gene sequence: CDR1 LNHDA, CDR2 SQIVND (reference sequence). CDR3 size: 14 residues. The CDR3 nucleotides are TGTGCCAGTAGTCCAAAGGGGACTGAAGAGACCCAGTACTTC. Amino acids: CASSPKGTEETQYF.

The chain links TRBV28 to TRBJ2-2; TRBD1 aligns across 10 bases. J gave up 6 bases and V 6 bases, and 7 bases lay outside the gene matches. The CDR3 is made up of 15 amino acids. Germline V lookup: CDR1 MDHEN, CDR2 SYDVKM. CDR3 region: CASSLSDRGPGELFF. As DNA, the CDR3 is TGTGCCAGCAGCCTCAGCGACAGGGGGCCCGGGGAGCTGTTTTTT.

The table lists this clone with a count of one. The chain is built from TRBV5-6 and TRBJ2-1; 10 nucleotides match TRBD2. The CDR3 length is 16 residues. V trimming: 4 bases; J trimming: 4 bases; junction bases outside the gene matches: 8. Germline CDR1 reads SGHDT; CDR2 reads YYEEEE. The CDR3 region has the DNA TGTGCCAGCAGCACCGGACTAGCGGAGGATTACAATGAGCAGTTCTTC. Amino acids: CASSTGLAEDYNEQFF.

The chain uses TRBV6-5 and TRBJ2-7, with unresolved D. V dropped 0 bases and J dropped 1 base, with 7 bases sitting between them. Looked up from germline, CDR1 is MNHEY and CDR2 is SVGAGI. CDR3 length: 14 amino acids. The CDR3 coding sequence is TGTGCCAGCAGTTACTCCCAGGCTTCCTACGAGCAGTACGTC. Its translation: CASSYSQASYEQYV.

This clone is a singleton in its sample. V and J are TRBV19 and TRBJ2-1; TRBD1 aligns across 11 bases. Looked up from germline, CDR1 is LNHDA and CDR2 is SQIVND (reference sequence). This CDR3 comprises 15 residues. The V gene end was trimmed by 9 bases and the J gene end by 9 bases; junction bases not matched to a gene: 13. CDR3 sequence reads: CASAQLGQGAGEQFF. The CDR3 nucleotides are TGTGCCAGCGCCCAGCTCGGACAGGGGGCTGGTGAGCAGTTCTTC. The full variable domain, rest sourced from reference TRBV19 and TRBJ2-1, is DGGITQSPKYLFRKEGQNVTLSCEQNLNHDAMYWYRQDPGQGLRLIYYSQIVNDFQKGDIAEGYSVSREKKESFPLTVTSAQKNPTAFYLCASAQLGQGAGEQFFGPGTRLTVL.

V gene TRBV10-3 combines with J gene TRBJ2-1; a possible D gene is TRBD1 (6 bases). The CDR3 has 13 residues. Germline assignment: CDR1 ENHRY and CDR2 SYGVKD. The germline V and J ends were trimmed by 4 bases and 8 bases, with 12 bases remaining between them. This CDR3 is CAISGYRDDEQFF. The CDR3 DNA is TGTGCCATCAGTGGGTACAGGGACGATGAGCAGTTCTTC.

The rearrangement joins TRBV6-2 or TRBV6-3 to TRBJ2-7; 8 nucleotides match TRBD1. CDR1 and CDR2 from the germline V gene are MNHEY and SVGEGT. The J segment lost 6 bases and the V segment lost 4 bases, leaving 8 bases of the junction unmatched. The CDR3 consists of 14 residues. The CDR3 reads CASSFSGQGGEQYV. The CDR3, as DNA: TGTGCCAGCAGTTTCAGCGGACAGGGAGGCGAGCAGTACGTC.

This chain uses TRBV5-5 with TRBJ1-5, with TRBD1 identical over 8 bases. The CDR3 extends over 15 amino acids. The J segment lost 8 bases and the V segment lost 0 bases, leaving 7 bases of the junction unmatched. Germline V gives CDR1 SGHKS, CDR2 YYEKEE (reference sequence). The CDR3 DNA is TGTGCCAGCAGCTTGGAACAGGGGGTGCGTAAGCCCCAGCATTTT. This gives the protein CASSLEQGVRKPQHF.

The CDR3 sequence: CATSRDRLGANTEAFF. DNA of the CDR3: TGTGCCACCAGCAGAGACAGGTTGGGAGCGAACACTGAAGCTTTCTTT. The chain couples TRBV15 to TRBJ1-1; the D is unclear. V was shortened by 0 bases and J by 1 base, with 12 bases between the two germline ends. This CDR3 comprises 16 residues. Germline assignment: CDR1 LNHNV and CDR2 YYDKDF (reference sequence).

This chain joins TRBV9 and TRBJ1-4, with TRBD1 matching 10 bases. Per the germline V gene, CDR1 is SGDLS and CDR2 is YYNGEE. Trimming cost V 3 bases and J 5 bases; bases outside gene matches: 7. The length of the CDR3 is 16 residues. DNA of the CDR3: TGTGCCAGCAGCGCCCAAGGGGACAGGGGAAATGAAAAACTGTTTTTT. This translates into CASSAQGDRGNEKLFF.

Concerning this clone itself: The sample has other DNA sequences that encode this CDR3 too. This chain joins TRBV9 and TRBJ2-1, with 9 bases aligning to TRBD2. Unmatched junction bases numbered 2, after V lost 3 bases and J lost 1 base. CDR3 size: 15 residues. The germline CDR1 and CDR2 sequences are SGDLS and YYNGEE. CDR3 loop: CASSGAGGSYNEQFF. The CDR3 region has the DNA TGTGCCAGCAGCGGCGCGGGAGGGTCCTACAATGAGCAGTTCTTC.

V gene TRBV3-1 (or the pseudogene TRBV3-2) combines with J gene TRBJ1-3; 10 nucleotides align to TRBD1. Unmatched junction bases numbered 7, after V lost 3 bases and J lost 8 bases. Germline lookup yields CDR1 LGHDT and CDR2 YNNKEL (reference sequence). This CDR3 contains 15 residues. In nucleotides, the CDR3 is TGTGCCAGCAGCCAGGCCGGGACAGGGGCTTACACCATATATTTT. Its translation is CASSQAGTGAYTIYF.

The chain recombines TRBV4-2 with TRBJ2-5, with 12 nucleotides matching TRBD2. This CDR3 is built from 16 residues. The V gene end was trimmed by 2 bases and the J gene end by 5 bases; junction bases not matched to a gene: 6. Per the germline V gene, CDR1 is LGHNA and CDR2 is YNFKEQ. DNA for the CDR3: TGTGCCAGCAGCCAACTGACTAGCGGGAGCCGGGAGACCCAGTACTTC. It translates to CASSQLTSGSRETQYF.